The text below deals with one T cell receptor beta chain. Germline V CDR1 and CDR2: SGHRS, YFSETQ. Trimming stripped 2 bases from V and 0 bases from J, with 13 bases between. The CDR3 sequence is 16 residues long. This sample is drawn from a study of cytomegalovirus exposure and HLA in healthy donors. It was with 60 Vbeta and 13 Jbeta primers that the PCR ran. Sequenced by immunoSEQ multiplex PCR; TCRdb stores in-frame clones only, minus some. Of 250,000 to 350,000 clones listed, over 70% are singletons. The sequenced sample consisted of PBMCs. The V and J genes are TRBV5-1 and TRBJ2-3; a possible D gene is TRBD2 (6 bases). The source is a girl aged 2 to 10 in good health and CMV-seronegative. As DNA, the CDR3 is TGCGCCAGCAGCTTCTTGGCGGGAACTAGCACAGATACGCAGTATTTT. Its translation: CASSFLAGTSTDTQYF.